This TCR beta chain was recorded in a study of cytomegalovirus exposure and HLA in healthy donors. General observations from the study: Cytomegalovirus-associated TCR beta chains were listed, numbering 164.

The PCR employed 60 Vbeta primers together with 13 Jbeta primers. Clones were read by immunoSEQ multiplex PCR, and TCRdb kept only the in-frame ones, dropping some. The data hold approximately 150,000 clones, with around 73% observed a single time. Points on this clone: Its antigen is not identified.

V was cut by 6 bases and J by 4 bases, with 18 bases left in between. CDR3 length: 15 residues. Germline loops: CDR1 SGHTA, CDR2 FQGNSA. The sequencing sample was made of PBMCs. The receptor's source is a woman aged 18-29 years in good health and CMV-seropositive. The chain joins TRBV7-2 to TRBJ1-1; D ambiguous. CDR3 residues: CASRPRGPLGTEAFF. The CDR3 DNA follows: TGTGCCAGCAGACCCCGTGGGCCCCTGGGCACTGAAGCTTTCTTT.